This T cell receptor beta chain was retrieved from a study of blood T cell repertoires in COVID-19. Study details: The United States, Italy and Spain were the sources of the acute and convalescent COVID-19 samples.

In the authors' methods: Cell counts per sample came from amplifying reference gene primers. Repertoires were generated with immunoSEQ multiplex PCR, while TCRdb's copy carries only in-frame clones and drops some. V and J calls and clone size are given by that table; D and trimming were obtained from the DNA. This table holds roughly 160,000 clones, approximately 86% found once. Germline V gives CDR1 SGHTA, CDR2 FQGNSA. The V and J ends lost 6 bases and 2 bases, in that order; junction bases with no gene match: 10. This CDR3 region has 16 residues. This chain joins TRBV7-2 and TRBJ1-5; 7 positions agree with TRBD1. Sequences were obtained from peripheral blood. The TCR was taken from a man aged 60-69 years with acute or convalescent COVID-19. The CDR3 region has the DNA TGTGCCAGCAGTTCTCGACAGGGCGCCGGCAATCAGCCCCAGCATTTT. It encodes CASSSRQGAGNQPQHF. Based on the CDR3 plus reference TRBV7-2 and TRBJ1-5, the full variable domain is GAGVSQSPSNKVTEKGKDVELRCDPISGHTALYWYRQSLGQGLEFLIYFQGNSAPDKSGLPSDRFSAERTGGSVSTLTIQRTQQEDSAVYLCASSSRQGAGNQPQHFGDGTRLSIL.